The clone carrying this T cell receptor (beta chain) was counted a single time. The antigen remains undetermined. The data belong to a study of T cell responses to AZD1222 COVID-19 vaccine. V shed 4 bases and J 0 bases; nucleotides not matched to a gene: 6. Germline-derived CDR1 and CDR2 are SGHRS and YFSETQ. The CDR3 loop spans 15 amino acids. Only in-frame clones appear in the TCRdb table, and some are missing; sequencing was by immunoSEQ multiplex PCR. The sample lists over 130,000 clones; roughly nine tenths were seen once. General observations from the study: Just a handful of people given AZD1222 tested seropositive at baseline. Clonal diversity was possibly underestimated; the donors were predominantly white British and more often female. Compared with day 0, the breadth and depth of the Spike-specific TCR repertoire rose significantly after two doses of AZD1222. Reports indicate that nearly half of spike-specific TCRs are directed at unmutated variant regions.

This receptor was identified in an adult who received the MenACWY meningococcal vaccine as a control. The specimen was peripheral blood, collected 28 days after the second dose of the MenACWY control vaccine. The chain couples TRBV5-1 to TRBJ2-7; 8 bases are shared with TRBD1. The CDR3 DNA sequence: TGCGCCAGCAGCGTAGGACAGGGATTCTCCTACGAGCAGTACTTC. Translated: CASSVGQGFSYEQYF.